Shown below are 23 T cell receptor beta chains from a single sample sequenced in a study of cytomegalovirus exposure and HLA in healthy donors. Clones were sequenced by immunoSEQ multiplex PCR, and TCRdb holds only the in-frame ones, with some missing. The table records 150,000 to 180,000 clones, 65% to 90% of them present only once. Sequences were obtained from PBMCs. These receptors were obtained from a man aged 18 to 29 in good health and CMV-seropositive.

The V and J genes are TRBV30 and TRBJ1-5; D might be TRBD1 (5 bases). Germline V CDR1 and CDR2: GTSNPN, SVGIG (reference sequence). Trimming pared 2 bases from V and 6 bases from J, leaving 11 bases between. The CDR3 has 13 residues. As DNA, the CDR3 is TGTGCCTGGAGTAAAGGGGCTGTTCAGCCCCAGCATTTT. This codes for CAWSKGAVQPQHF.

The V gene is TRBV27, the J gene TRBJ2-7; D is possibly TRBD1 (5 bases). Germline CDR1 reads MNHEY; CDR2 reads SMNVEV (reference sequence). This CDR3 has 16 residues. The V end was cut by 2 bases, the J end by 2 bases, with 16 bases between. As DNA, the CDR3 is TGTGCCAGCAGTTTAAAAGCCCATCAGGGTACCTACGAGCAGTACTTC. Translation: CASSLKAHQGTYEQYF.

The rearrangement uses TRBV4-1 and TRBJ2-7; TRBD2 might be the D (6 bases). The CDR3 sequence is 20 residues long. With 5 bases removed from V and 0 bases from J, the gap between germline ends came to 29 bases. Per the germline V gene, CDR1 is MGHRA and CDR2 is YSYEKL. The DNA of the CDR3 is TGCGCCAGCAGCGCGCGGGGTAGGGGCATGGCGCACCTAGGCTCCTACGAGCAGTACTTC. Translating it yields CASSARGRGMAHLGSYEQYF.

The rearrangement joins TRBV4-2 to TRBJ2-7, with TRBD2 identical over 8 bases. Germline V lookup: CDR1 LGHNA, CDR2 YNFKEQ. This CDR3 comprises 17 residues. The J segment lost 2 bases and the V segment lost 1 base, leaving 10 bases of the junction unmatched. As DNA, the CDR3 is TGTGCCAGCAGCCAAGGATTAGGAGCGGGAGAGCCCTACGAGCAGTACTTC. Its translation is CASSQGLGAGEPYEQYF.

The chain joins TRBV4-3 to TRBJ2-7; possible D gene TRBD1, 5 bases. Trimming left V 3 bases short and J 1 base short, with 10 bases between. Per germline, CDR1 LGHNA and CDR2 YSLEER. The CDR3 extends over 14 amino acids. The CDR3 spells CASSQSDISYEQYF. The CDR3 nucleotides are TGCGCCAGCAGCCAGTCGGACATATCCTACGAGCAGTACTTC.

V usage is TRBV27 and J usage is TRBJ1-6; no reliable D call. V lost 7 bases and J lost 0, with 10 bases in between. Germline CDR1 is MNHEY and CDR2 is SMNVEV (reference sequence). The CDR3 is made up of 15 amino acids. Here the CDR3 reads CASKGGSSYNSPLHF. In DNA, the CDR3 is TGTGCCAGCAAAGGAGGAAGCTCCTATAATTCACCCCTCCACTTT.

The CDR3 sequence: CASSLAQREGGEQFF. CDR3 coding DNA: TGTGCCAGCAGCTTAGCGCAGCGGGAGGGCGGTGAGCAGTTCTTC. The V call is TRBV13, the J call TRBJ2-1, with 10 bases that match TRBD2. The germline V gene has CDR1 PRHDT and CDR2 FYEKMQ (reference sequence). V was pared by 1 base and J by 9 bases, with 6 bases of the junction left unmatched. The length of the CDR3 is 15 residues.

Regarding this clone: This CDR3 is also generated by other DNA sequences in the sample. This chain joins TRBV2 and TRBJ2-7; D might be TRBD2 (6 bases). This CDR3 is 14 amino acids long. V shed 6 bases and J shed 4 bases, with 16 bases lying between them. Germline CDR1 is SNHLY and CDR2 is FYNNEI. CDR3 protein: CASRGLAVPYEQYF. DNA for the CDR3: TGTGCCAGCAGGGGACTGGCGGTACCTTACGAGCAGTACTTC.

The V gene is TRBV29-1, the J gene TRBJ2-2, with D unresolved. This CDR3 spans 14 amino acids. Per germline, CDR1 SQVTM and CDR2 ANQGSEA. Trimming stripped 4 bases from V and 2 bases from J, with 11 bases between. The CDR3 coding sequence is TGCAGCGTTGTCTGGCGGAACAACACCGGGGAGCTGTTTTTT. This codes for CSVVWRNNTGELFF.

V is TRBV11-2 and J is TRBJ2-2; D is uncertain. The germline V and J ends were trimmed by 1 base and 4 bases, with 10 bases remaining between them. The CDR3 has 15 residues. CDR1 is SGHAT and CDR2 is FQNNGV in the germline V gene. CDR3 sequence reads: CASSLVALGTGELFF. CDR3 nucleotide sequence: TGTGCCAGCAGCTTAGTAGCCTTGGGCACCGGGGAGCTGTTTTTT.

V gene TRBV7-7 combines with J gene TRBJ2-2, with D possibly TRBD2 on 6 matching bases. V lost 3 bases to trimming and J lost 6 bases, with 8 bases between them. Germline V gene sequence: CDR1 SSHAT, CDR2 FNYEAQ (reference sequence). The CDR3 has 13 amino acids. CDR3 in DNA: TGTGCCAGCAGCTTTGGGGGGTCCGGGGAGCTGTTTTTT. It yields the protein CASSFGGSGELFF.

The genes are TRBV4-1 and TRBJ2-2; perhaps TRBD2 as D (6 bases). This CDR3 comprises 19 residues. The V and J ends lost 1 base and 0 bases respectively, with 18 bases between them. Germline V CDR1 and CDR2: MGHRA, YSYEKL. This CDR3 reads CASSQGPSEGFANTGELFF. As DNA, the CDR3 is TGCGCCAGCAGCCAAGGACCCTCGGAGGGATTCGCGAACACCGGGGAGCTGTTTTTT.

This sequence joins TRBV30 and TRBJ1-1; TRBD1 matches at 7 bases. The V segment lost 2 bases and the J segment 11 bases; nucleotides outside the gene matches: 5. Germline lookup yields CDR1 GTSNPN and CDR2 SVGIG (reference sequence). This CDR3 contains 11 residues. CDR3 sequence reads: CAWSSRGLAFF. DNA for the CDR3: TGTGCCTGGAGTTCTAGGGGGCTGGCTTTCTTT.

This sequence joins TRBV19 and TRBJ1-3; unclear D gene. The CDR3 totals 15 residues. CDR1 and CDR2 from the germline V gene are LNHDA and SQIVND (reference sequence). Trimming removed 6 bases at V and 3 bases at J, with 15 bases between. The CDR3 region is CASRPPGTGGNTIYF. CDR3 nucleotide sequence: TGTGCCAGTAGGCCCCCGGGAACTGGTGGAAACACCATATATTTT.

The chain employs TRBV7-9 and TRBJ1-3; D unresolved. V lost 5 bases and J lost 0, with 11 bases in between. CDR1 is SEHNR, CDR2 FQNEAQ, per germline (reference sequence). The CDR3 totals 15 residues. The CDR3 is CASSPRGGSGNTIYF. CDR3 bases: TGTGCCAGCAGCCCCCGGGGAGGCTCTGGAAACACCATATATTTT.

This rearrangement joins TRBV19 to TRBJ2-7, with TRBD1 matching over 9 bases. Trimming at V came to 8 bases and at J to 0 bases, leaving 11 bases not matched to a gene. Germline V CDR1 and CDR2: LNHDA, SQIVND (reference sequence). The CDR3 length is 16 residues. CDR3 DNA sequence: TGTGCCAGTTCGAACAGGGGGCACTCCCACTCCTACGAGCAGTACTTC. It is translated as CASSNRGHSHSYEQYF.

The V and J genes are TRBV27 and TRBJ2-5; TRBD1 aligns across 10 bases. This CDR3 comprises 12 residues. The trim removed 8 bases at V and 4 bases at J, leaving 1 base unmatched. Germline V gene data show CDR1 as MNHEY and CDR2 as SMNVEV (reference sequence). DNA of the CDR3: TGTGCCAGCGGGGACAGGGGAGAGACCCAGTACTTC. It translates to CASGDRGETQYF.

This chain uses TRBV5-1 with TRBJ2-3; weak D call: TRBD1 (5 bases). V lost 0 bases and J lost 2, with 7 bases in between. CDR3 length: 14 residues. Germline CDR1 reads SGHRS; CDR2 reads YFSETQ. CDR3 sequence (DNA): TGCGCCAGCAGCTTGGCCGGACACACAGATACGCAGTATTTT. Protein sequence: CASSLAGHTDTQYF.

In regard to this clone: This sample includes further DNA sequences coding for the same CDR3. The rearrangement joins TRBV6-5 to TRBJ1-5; 7 nucleotides align to TRBD1. Losses at the gene ends were 5 bases for V and 5 bases for J; bases not matched to a gene: 9. Per the germline V gene, CDR1 is MNHEY and CDR2 is SVGAGI. This CDR3 comprises 15 residues. In nucleotides, the CDR3 is TGTGCCAGCAGTGTTGGACAGGCCGGGTATCAGCCCCAGCATTTT. This encodes CASSVGQAGYQPQHF.

The chain uses TRBV7-8 and TRBJ2-3, with D perhaps matching TRBD2 (7 bases). The V gene's germline CDR1 is SGHVS and CDR2 FQNEAQ. V was shortened by 4 bases and J by 4 bases, with 12 bases between the two germline ends. The CDR3 loop spans 14 amino acids. The chain's CDR3 is CASSYLGGADTQYF. In nucleotides, the CDR3 is TGTGCCAGCAGCTATCTAGGGGGGGCAGATACGCAGTATTTT.

CDR3 protein: CASSLSLGDNNGYTF. CDR3 nucleotide sequence: TGTGCCAGCAGCTTGTCCCTTGGGGACAATAATGGCTACACCTTC. The chain recombines TRBV5-4 with TRBJ1-2, with D possibly being TRBD1 (6 bases). In germline, CDR1 is SGHNT, CDR2 YYREEE (reference sequence). V was cut by 1 base and J by 6 bases, with 16 bases left in between. This CDR3 spans 15 amino acids.

The CDR3 sequence: CASSQEVSSGANVLTF. The CDR3 DNA reads as TGCGCCAGCAGCCAAGAAGTGAGCTCTGGGGCCAACGTCCTGACTTTC. This chain links TRBV4-3 with TRBJ2-6; D is unclear. The CDR3 length is 16 residues. The V end was cut by 0 bases, the J end by 0 bases, with 6 bases between. CDR1 is LGHNA, CDR2 YSLEER, per germline.

The chain carries TRBV4-2 and TRBJ2-3; no clear D gene. Germline V gene lookup returns CDR1 LGHNA and CDR2 YNFKEQ. The V and J ends lost 1 base and 3 bases respectively, with 14 bases between them. There are 16 residues in the CDR3. In DNA form, the CDR3 reads TGTGCCAGCAGCCAAGTCAGAGCGTCTAGGACAGATACGCAGTATTTT. This encodes CASSQVRASRTDTQYF.